This TCR beta chain was identified during a study of blood T cell repertoires in COVID-19. Study at large: Nucleic acid was either cDNA or gDNA, and it came from T cells, B-cell-depleted T cells, or PBMCs.

Repertoires were generated with immunoSEQ multiplex PCR, while TCRdb's copy carries only in-frame clones and drops some. Of about 93,000 clones listed, more than 65% are singletons. V lost 3 bases and J lost 2, with 11 bases in between. Per germline, CDR1 MNHNS and CDR2 SASEGT. CDR3 length: 14 amino acids. The sample consisted of peripheral blood. The chain links TRBV6-1 to TRBJ2-7; possibly TRBD1 for D (7 bases). This receptor was taken from a human donor in a cohort sampled during active COVID-19. CDR3 sequence (DNA): TGTGCCAGCAGTGAGGAGGGGGCTACCTACGAGCAGTACTTC. Residues: CASSEEGATYEQYF.